This T cell receptor (beta chain) was identified during a study of cytomegalovirus exposure and HLA in healthy donors. Germline CDR1 is SGHTA and CDR2 is FQGNSA. The CDR3 is made up of 14 amino acids. V dropped 7 bases and J dropped 4; count of bases not matched to a gene: 6. Primers for the PCR totalled 60 Vbeta and 13 Jbeta. Clones were read by immunoSEQ multiplex PCR, and TCRdb kept only the in-frame ones, dropping some. Of 150,000 or so clones in the sample, 60% to 80% were seen once. This TCR derives from a man aged 40-55 years in good health and CMV-seropositive. The specimen was PBMCs. This chain uses TRBV7-2 with TRBJ2-2, with 7 bases lining up with TRBD2. CDR3 sequence (DNA): TGTGCCAGCATCCGCGGGAGTCTCACCGGGGAGCTGTTTTTT. Translating gives CASIRGSLTGELFF.